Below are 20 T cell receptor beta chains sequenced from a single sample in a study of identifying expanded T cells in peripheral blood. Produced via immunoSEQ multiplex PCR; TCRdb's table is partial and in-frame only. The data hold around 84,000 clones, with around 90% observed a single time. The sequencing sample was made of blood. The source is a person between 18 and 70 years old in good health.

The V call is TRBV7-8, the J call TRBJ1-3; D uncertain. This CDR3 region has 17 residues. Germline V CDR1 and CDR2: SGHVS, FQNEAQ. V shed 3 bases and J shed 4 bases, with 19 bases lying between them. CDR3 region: CASSLGRAPSRGNTIYF. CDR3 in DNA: TGTGCCAGCAGCTTGGGCCGGGCACCAAGCCGCGGAAACACCATATATTTT. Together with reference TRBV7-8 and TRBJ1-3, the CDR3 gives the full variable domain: GAGVSQSPRYKVAKRGQDVALRCDPISGHVSLFWYQQALGQGPEFLTYFQNEAQLDKSGLPSDRFFAERPEGSVSTLKIQRTQQEDSAVYLCASSLGRAPSRGNTIYFGEGSWLTVV.

CDR3 region: CASSPDRTAVYGYTF. The DNA for the CDR3 is TGCGCCAGCAGCCCGGATCGAACAGCTGTCTATGGCTACACCTTC. The genes are TRBV4-1 and TRBJ1-2; D not resolved. V lost 4 bases to trimming and J lost 4 bases, with 16 bases between them. The CDR3 runs 15 residues. The germline gives CDR1 MGHRA, CDR2 YSYEKL.

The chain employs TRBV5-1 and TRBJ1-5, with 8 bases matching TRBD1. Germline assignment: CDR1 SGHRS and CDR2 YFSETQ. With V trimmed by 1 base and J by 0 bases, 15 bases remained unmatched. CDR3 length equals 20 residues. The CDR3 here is CASSLSVGTGGDYSNQPQHF. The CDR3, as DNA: TGCGCCAGCAGCTTGTCGGTAGGGACAGGTGGGGATTATAGCAATCAGCCCCAGCATTTT.

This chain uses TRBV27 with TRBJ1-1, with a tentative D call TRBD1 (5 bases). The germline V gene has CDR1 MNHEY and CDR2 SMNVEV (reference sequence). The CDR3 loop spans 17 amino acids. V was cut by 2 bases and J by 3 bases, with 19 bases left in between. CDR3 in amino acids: CASSLGYGAGGYTEAFF. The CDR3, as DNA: TGTGCCAGCAGTTTAGGTTATGGGGCCGGAGGGTACACTGAAGCTTTCTTT.

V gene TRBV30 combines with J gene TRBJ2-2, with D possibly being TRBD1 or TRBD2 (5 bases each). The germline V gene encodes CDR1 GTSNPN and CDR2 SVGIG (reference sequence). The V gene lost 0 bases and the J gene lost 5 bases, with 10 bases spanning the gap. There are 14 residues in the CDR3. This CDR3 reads CAWSVLGPTGELFF. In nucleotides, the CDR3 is TGTGCCTGGAGTGTACTGGGACCGACCGGGGAGCTGTTTTTT.

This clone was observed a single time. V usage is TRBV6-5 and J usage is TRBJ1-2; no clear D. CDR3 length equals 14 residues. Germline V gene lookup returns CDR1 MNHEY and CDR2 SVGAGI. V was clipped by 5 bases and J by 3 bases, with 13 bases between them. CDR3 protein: CASSPGQAYYGYTF. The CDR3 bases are TGTGCCAGCAGTCCCGGCCAGGCATACTATGGCTACACCTTC.

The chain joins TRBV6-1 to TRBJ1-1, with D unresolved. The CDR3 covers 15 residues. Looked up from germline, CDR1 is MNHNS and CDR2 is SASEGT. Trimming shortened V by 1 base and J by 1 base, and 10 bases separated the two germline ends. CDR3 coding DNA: TGTGCCAGCAGTGAAGGCCTAATGAGGAACACTGAAGCTTTCTTT. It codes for CASSEGLMRNTEAFF.

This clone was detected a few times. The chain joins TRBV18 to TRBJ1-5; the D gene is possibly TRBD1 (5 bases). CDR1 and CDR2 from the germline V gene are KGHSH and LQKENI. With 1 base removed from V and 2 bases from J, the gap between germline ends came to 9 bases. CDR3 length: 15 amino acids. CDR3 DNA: TGTGCCAGCTCACCACGAGGGGATGGCAATCAGCCCCAGCATTTT. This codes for CASSPRGDGNQPQHF.

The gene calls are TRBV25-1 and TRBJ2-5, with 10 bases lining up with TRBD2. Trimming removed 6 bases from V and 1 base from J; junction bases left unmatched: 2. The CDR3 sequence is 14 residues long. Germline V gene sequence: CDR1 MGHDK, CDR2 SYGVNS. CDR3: CASRLAGIQETQYF. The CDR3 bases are TGTGCCAGCAGACTAGCGGGGATCCAAGAGACCCAGTACTTC.

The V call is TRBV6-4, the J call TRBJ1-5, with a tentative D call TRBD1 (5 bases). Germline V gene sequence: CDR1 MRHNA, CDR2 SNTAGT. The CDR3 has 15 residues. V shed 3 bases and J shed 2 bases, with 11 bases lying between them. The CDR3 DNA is TGTGCCAGCAGTGAAACGGGGGAAGGCAATCAGCCCCAGCATTTT. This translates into CASSETGEGNQPQHF.

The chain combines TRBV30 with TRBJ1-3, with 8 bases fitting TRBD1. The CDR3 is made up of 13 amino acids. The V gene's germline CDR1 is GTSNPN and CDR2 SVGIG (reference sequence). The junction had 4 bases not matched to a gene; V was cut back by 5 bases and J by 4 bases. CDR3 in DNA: TGTGCCTGGGGGACAGGCTCGGGAAACACCATATATTTT. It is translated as CAWGTGSGNTIYF.

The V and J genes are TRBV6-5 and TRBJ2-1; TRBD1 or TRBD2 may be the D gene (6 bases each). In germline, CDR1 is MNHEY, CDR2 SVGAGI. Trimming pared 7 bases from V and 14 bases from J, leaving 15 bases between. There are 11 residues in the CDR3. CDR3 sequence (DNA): TGTGCCAGCACGTCCGGAGGGGGAGAGTTCTTC. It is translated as CASTSGGGEFF.

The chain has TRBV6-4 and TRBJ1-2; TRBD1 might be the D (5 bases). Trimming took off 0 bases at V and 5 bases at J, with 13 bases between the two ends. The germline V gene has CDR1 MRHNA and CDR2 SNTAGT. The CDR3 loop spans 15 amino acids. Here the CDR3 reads CASSDSPGSWYGYTF. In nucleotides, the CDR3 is TGTGCCAGCAGTGACTCACCAGGGAGTTGGTATGGCTACACCTTC.

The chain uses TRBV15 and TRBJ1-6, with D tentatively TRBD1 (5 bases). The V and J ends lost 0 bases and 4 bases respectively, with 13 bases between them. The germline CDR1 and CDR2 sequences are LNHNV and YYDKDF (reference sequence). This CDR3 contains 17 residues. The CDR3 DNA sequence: TGTGCCACCAGCAGAGATCAGGGAGAGGTTTATAATTCACCCCTCCACTTT. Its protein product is CATSRDQGEVYNSPLHF.

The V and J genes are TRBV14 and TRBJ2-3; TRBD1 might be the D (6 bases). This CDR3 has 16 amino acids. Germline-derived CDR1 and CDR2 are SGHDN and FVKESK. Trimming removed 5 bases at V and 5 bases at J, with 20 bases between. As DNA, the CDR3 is TGTGCCAGCAGCATACAGGGTCGTCTCCCCGGAGATACGCAGTATTTT. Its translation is CASSIQGRLPGDTQYF.

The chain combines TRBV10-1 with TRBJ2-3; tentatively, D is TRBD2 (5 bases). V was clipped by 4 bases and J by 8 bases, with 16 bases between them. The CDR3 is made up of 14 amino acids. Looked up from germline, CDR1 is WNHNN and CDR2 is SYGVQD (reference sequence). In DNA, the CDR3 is TGCGCCAGCAGTGGGACCACCGGGAAGGGTACGCAGTATTTT. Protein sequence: CASSGTTGKGTQYF.

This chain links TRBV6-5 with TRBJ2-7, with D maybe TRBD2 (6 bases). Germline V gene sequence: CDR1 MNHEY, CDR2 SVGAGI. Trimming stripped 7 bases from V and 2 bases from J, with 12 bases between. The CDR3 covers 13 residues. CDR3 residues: CASTRAGTYEQYF. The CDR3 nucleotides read TGTGCCAGCACCCGGGCGGGGACCTACGAGCAGTACTTC.

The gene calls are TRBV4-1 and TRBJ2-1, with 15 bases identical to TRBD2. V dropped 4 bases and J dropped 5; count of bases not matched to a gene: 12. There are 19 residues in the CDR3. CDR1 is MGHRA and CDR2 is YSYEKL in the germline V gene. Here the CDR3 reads CASSPRTSGGGDMNNEQFF. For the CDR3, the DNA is TGCGCCAGCAGCCCCCGGACTAGCGGGGGGGGAGATATGAACAATGAGCAGTTCTTC.

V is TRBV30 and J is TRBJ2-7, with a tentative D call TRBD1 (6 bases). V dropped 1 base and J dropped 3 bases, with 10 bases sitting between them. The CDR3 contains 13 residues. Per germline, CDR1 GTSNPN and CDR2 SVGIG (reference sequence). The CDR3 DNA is TGTGCCTGGAGTGGAAAACAGGGCTACGAGCAGTACTTC. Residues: CAWSGKQGYEQYF.

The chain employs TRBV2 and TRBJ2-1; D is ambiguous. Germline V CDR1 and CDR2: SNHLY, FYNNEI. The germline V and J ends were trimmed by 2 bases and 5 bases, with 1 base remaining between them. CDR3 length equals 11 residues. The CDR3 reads CASSEHNEQFF. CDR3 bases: TGTGCCAGCAGTGAACACAATGAGCAGTTCTTC.